These T cell receptor beta chains were read from a single sample in a study of identical twins. TCRdb reprocessed the 5' RACE reads with MiXCR, giving one entry per CDR3 protein. The sample consists of approximately 500,000 distinct CDR3 sequences, 24% of them appearing once. These data also formed part of another study, on T cells expressing NK-cell markers.

Sequences were obtained from CD4+ T cells sorted from blood. These receptor sequences come from a young woman in good health. The conserved cysteine and the conserved F or W are not part of the CDR3 here.

J gene: TRBJ1-4
V gene: TRBV7-9
CDR3 protein: ASSKADTTNEKLF

J gene: TRBJ2-1
V gene: TRBV6-2/TRBV6-3
CDR3 protein: ASSPTSVNNEQF

J gene: TRBJ2-2
V gene: TRBV10-3
CDR3 protein: AITRTGEAGELF

J gene: TRBJ2-7
V gene: TRBV13
CDR3 protein: ASSLAIRQDYSYEQY

J gene: TRBJ2-7
V gene: TRBV10-3
CDR3 protein: AIRGAAGSEQY

J gene: TRBJ2-2
V gene: TRBV12-3/TRBV12-4
CDR3 protein: ASSFGVRNTGELF

J gene: TRBJ2-1
V gene: TRBV20-1
CDR3 protein: SASWRGNEQF

J gene: TRBJ2-1
V gene: TRBV5-1
CDR3 protein: ASSSTGLAGGSYNEQF

J gene: TRBJ1-3
V gene: TRBV20-1
CDR3 protein: SASRTGDGYTIY

J gene: TRBJ1-2
V gene: TRBV5-8
CDR3 protein: ASSLITGRNGYT

J gene: TRBJ2-7
V gene: TRBV5-6
CDR3 protein: ASSHGGGRTYEQY

J gene: TRBJ2-3
V gene: TRBV15
CDR3 protein: ATSTGPDTDTQY

J gene: TRBJ2-7
V gene: TRBV19
CDR3 protein: ASSIGPKREQY

J gene: TRBJ2-6
V gene: TRBV5-1
CDR3 protein: ASSASPSGANVLT

J gene: TRBJ2-1
V gene: TRBV24-1
CDR3 protein: ATSDPQGSSYNEQF

J gene: TRBJ2-7
V gene: TRBV7-2
CDR3 protein: ASSLAGLGTYEQY

J gene: TRBJ2-3
V gene: TRBV20-1
CDR3 protein: SARDSGLAGNTDTQY

J gene: TRBJ1-1
V gene: TRBV6-2/TRBV6-3
CDR3 protein: ASSPLTPDTEAF

J gene: TRBJ2-5
V gene: TRBV20-1
CDR3 protein: SARLTQTQY

J gene: TRBJ2-3
V gene: TRBV12-3/TRBV12-4
CDR3 protein: ASSRSGTSDTQY

J gene: TRBJ2-3
V gene: TRBV14
CDR3 protein: ASSQAGRQLPQY

J gene: TRBJ2-7
V gene: TRBV9
CDR3 protein: ASSVATLAGRYEQY

J gene: TRBJ1-2
V gene: TRBV20-1
CDR3 protein: SADRPGRSYGYT

J gene: TRBJ2-1
V gene: TRBV20-1
CDR3 protein: SASRGTSGSYNEQF

J gene: TRBJ1-2
V gene: TRBV7-9
CDR3 protein: ASSQEGRDTT

J gene: TRBJ2-5
V gene: TRBV5-1
CDR3 protein: ASSRSREETQY

J gene: TRBJ2-4
V gene: TRBV25-1
CDR3 protein: ASSISTGDANIQY

J gene: TRBJ2-1
V gene: TRBV12-3/TRBV12-4
CDR3 protein: ASSSQSGGWYNEQF

J gene: TRBJ1-1
V gene: TRBV4-1
CDR3 protein: ASSPNRAGNTEAF

J gene: TRBJ2-2
V gene: TRBV21-1
CDR3 protein: ASNTGTLNTGELF

J gene: TRBJ2-7
V gene: TRBV5-6
CDR3 protein: ASSLFGGLYEQY

J gene: TRBJ2-3
V gene: TRBV20-1
CDR3 protein: SARATTSQKGY